This T cell receptor beta chain emerged from a study of T cell changes during pregnancy in multiple sclerosis. Method: immunoSEQ multiplex PCR; TCRdb's copy keeps in-frame clones and lacks some. Among about 58,000 clones listed, around 93% were seen once. This receptor was taken from a female donor with multiple sclerosis, enrolled in a pregnancy study. Sequencing was performed on CD8+ T cells from peripheral blood mononuclear cells, taken in the second trimester of pregnancy.

CDR3 bases: TGCGCCAGCAGCCAAGATACAGGCGGGGGGACTGAAGCTTTCTTT. This translates into CASSQDTGGGTEAFF. The chain is built from TRBV4-3 and TRBJ1-1, with TRBD1 as a possible D gene (5 bases). Germline values: CDR1 LGHNA, CDR2 YSLEER. V was shortened by 0 bases and J by 5 bases, with 13 bases between the two germline ends. The CDR3 sequence is 15 residues long.